In this sample, the clone carrying this T cell receptor beta chain turned up a few times. CDR1 is MNHEY, CDR2 SVGAGI, per germline. The CDR3 extends over 13 amino acids. The V end lost 2 bases, the J end lost 4 bases, and 9 bases lay between the germline ends. Using immunoSEQ multiplex PCR, the repertoire was profiled, and TCRdb retains in-frame clones only, with some absent. The sample lists around 120,000 clones, around 90% occurring once. This sample is drawn from a study of blood T cell repertoires in COVID-19. The J gene is TRBJ2-7, the V gene TRBV6-5, with D unresolved. Sequenced material: peripheral blood. This clonotype was sampled from a human donor in a cohort sampled during active COVID-19. This CDR3 reads CASSYSRRYEQYF. In DNA form, the CDR3 reads TGTGCCAGCAGTTACAGTCGGAGATACGAGCAGTACTTC.